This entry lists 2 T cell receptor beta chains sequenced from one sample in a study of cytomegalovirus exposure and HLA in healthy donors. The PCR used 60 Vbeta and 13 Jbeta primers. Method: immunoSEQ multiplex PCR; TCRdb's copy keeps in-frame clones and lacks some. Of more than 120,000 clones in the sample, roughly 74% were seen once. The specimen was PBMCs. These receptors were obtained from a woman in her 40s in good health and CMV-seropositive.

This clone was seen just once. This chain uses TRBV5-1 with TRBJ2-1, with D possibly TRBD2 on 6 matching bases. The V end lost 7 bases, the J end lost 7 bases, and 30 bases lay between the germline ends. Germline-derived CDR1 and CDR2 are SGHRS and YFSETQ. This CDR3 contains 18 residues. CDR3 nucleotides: TGCGCCAGCTCCCGGGGGTTTGAGAGGGCCCAGGGAAGGAATGAGCAGTTCTTC. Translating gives CASSRGFERAQGRNEQFF.

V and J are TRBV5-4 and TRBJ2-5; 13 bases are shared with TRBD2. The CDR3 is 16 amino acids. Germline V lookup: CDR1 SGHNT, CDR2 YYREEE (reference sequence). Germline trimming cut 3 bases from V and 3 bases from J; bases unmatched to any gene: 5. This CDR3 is CASSSGLAGAEETQYF. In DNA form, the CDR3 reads TGTGCCAGCAGCTCCGGACTAGCGGGAGCGGAAGAGACCCAGTACTTC. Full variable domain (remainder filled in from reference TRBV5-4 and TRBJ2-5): ETGVTQSPTHLIKTRGQQVTLRCSSQSGHNTVSWYQQALGQGPQFIFQYYREEENGRGNFPPRFSGLQFPNYSSELNVNALELDDSALYLCASSSGLAGAEETQYFGPGTRLLVL.